The clone carrying this T cell receptor delta chain was recorded a few times. TCRdb pairs this DNA with a much larger clone's protein that differs at residue 15, likely a read error; the protein shown was translated from the DNA. The sample comes from a study of γδ T cells in repeated Plasmodium falciparum infection. Across the study: Malian gammadelta TCRs were studied during no-transmission periods and across acute malaria episodes.

Bulk repertoires came from Vgamma9/Vdelta2+ or Vdelta2-negative gammadelta T cells flow-sorted from PBMC. Each sorted gammadelta sample had TRG and TRD chains sequenced. TCRdb processed the multiplex PCR reads again with the CATT caller. The profile shows around 50,000 delta-chain clones, about 1.9% of them singletons. Germline CDR1 reads TVYSNPD; CDR2 reads GDNSRS (reference sequence). The CDR3 extends over 16 amino acids. The J gene went uncalled, whereas the V gene is TRDV3; the table's D call of TRDD3 was not tested on the DNA. This TCR was sampled from a pool of human donors (malaria-infected and uninfected, not separated). Sample: gamma-delta T cells from blood. CDR3 loop: CACVLLGDLYTDKLTF. For the CDR3, the DNA is TGTGCCTGTGTTTTACTGGGGGATTTGTACACCGATAAACTCACCTTT.